The present T cell receptor beta chain was sequenced within a study of CD8 T cells in ankylosing spondylitis. TCRdb reprocessed the 5' RACE reads with MiXCR, giving one entry per CDR3 protein. This sample carries around 140,000 distinct CDR3 sequences, 17% of them seen once, and the ten largest clones take 33%. General observations from the study: A TCR beta motif of several highly homologous variants appeared characteristic of ankylosing spondylitis blood.

This clonotype was recorded a few times. What it binds is not known. This clonotype was obtained from a male donor with ankylosing spondylitis. The source material was blood, either unsorted or a sorted T cell fraction (not recorded which).

CDR3 sequence reads: CASTPGLNTGELFF. The CDR3 DNA reads TGTGCCAGCACTCCGGGACTCAACACCGGGGAGCTGTTTTTT. J is TRBJ2-2 and V is TRBV5-5, with a possible D match to TRBD2 (6 bases). The CDR3 extends over 14 amino acids. Trimming took off 6 bases at V and 2 bases at J, with 11 bases between the two ends. CDR1 is SGHKS, CDR2 YYEKEE, per germline (reference sequence). Full variable domain (missing parts from reference TRBV5-5 and TRBJ2-2): DAGVTQSPTHLIKTRGQQVTLRCSPISGHKSVSWYQQVLGQGPQFIFQYYEKEERGRGNFPDRFSARQFPNYSSELNVNALLLGDSALYLCASTPGLNTGELFFGEGSRLTVL.